The present TCR beta chain was sequenced within a study of early T cells in non-severe SARS-CoV-2 infection. Turning to the study itself: The chains were unpaired, and the sequenced material was bulk RNA from unsorted whole blood.

Individually, cDNA molecules had unique molecular identifiers attached to them. TCRdb analysed the 5' RACE reads with MiXCR anew, one entry per CDR3 protein. The repertoire has about 66,000 distinct CDR3 sequences, less than 15% of them found once; the top ten carry 7.5% to 9%. Findings and limits, study-wide: VDJdb matches were skewed toward anti-spike CD8 T cell responses.

The table lists this clonotype with many counts. Antigen: not known. V was pared by 1 base and J by 3 bases, with 4 bases between. The germline gives CDR1 LGHDT, CDR2 YNNKEL (reference sequence). The CDR3 consists of 13 residues. V usage is TRBV3-1 and J usage is TRBJ2-1; D gene uncertain. The TCR comes from an adult who was a healthcare worker with PCR-confirmed SARS-CoV-2 infection or an uninfected control (not recorded which). The sequenced sample was whole blood. The CDR3 region is CASSQAGYNEQFF. DNA for the CDR3: TGTGCCAGCAGCCAAGCAGGCTACAATGAGCAGTTCTTC.